Shown below are 15 T cell receptor beta chains from a single sample sequenced in a study of response to subunit inactivated influenza vaccine. TCRdb called the RT-PCR reads again in MiXCR, with one record for every CDR3 protein. Of 700,000 to 800,000 distinct CDR3 sequences listed, roughly 18% are singletons. The sequencing used PBMCs from blood, collected less than 6 days after vaccination. The source of these receptors is a man aged 50-60 years who received an inactivated influenza vaccine.

The V call is TRBV12-3 or TRBV12-4, the J call TRBJ2-3; either TRBD1 or TRBD2 may fit D (5 bases each). This CDR3 is 14 amino acids long. Trimming took 6 bases from V and 0 from J, leaving 10 bases between them. CDR3 nucleotide sequence: TGTGCCAGCAGGCCGGGACGCAGCACAGATACGCAGTATTTT. It is translated as CASRPGRSTDTQYF.

This chain links TRBV6-2 or TRBV6-3 with TRBJ2-7; TRBD2 matches at 11 bases. Losses at the gene ends were 4 bases for V and 4 bases for J; bases not matched to a gene: 9. The CDR3 loop spans 16 amino acids. CDR1 and CDR2 from the germline V gene are MNHEY and SVGEGT. The CDR3 reads CASSSPGLADRYEQYF. Written as DNA, the CDR3 is TGTGCCAGCAGTTCGCCGGGACTAGCGGACCGATACGAGCAGTACTTC.

This clonotype was counted only a few times. This chain uses TRBV20-1 with TRBJ2-7; D possibly uses TRBD1 or TRBD2 (6 bases each). Trimming shortened V by 6 bases and J by 7 bases, and 22 bases separated the two germline ends. Germline-derived CDR1 and CDR2 are DFQATT and SNEGSKA (reference sequence). This CDR3 is 14 amino acids long. The CDR3 bases are TGCAGTGCAAACGAACAGGGCAGGGCGGGAGAGCAGTACTTC. This codes for CSANEQGRAGEQYF.

This chain links TRBV6-1 with TRBJ2-1; 11 nucleotides line up with TRBD2. The germline V gene encodes CDR1 MNHNS and CDR2 SASEGT. This CDR3 has 15 amino acids. V was pared by 5 bases and J by 7 bases, with 7 bases of the junction left unmatched. The CDR3 region has the DNA TGTGCCAGCAGTAAGACTAGCGGGATTTCGAATGAGCAGTTCTTC. Its translation: CASSKTSGISNEQFF.

This clonotype was found a few times. The rearrangement links TRBV20-1 to TRBJ2-2, with 8 bases lining up with TRBD1. This CDR3 has 17 amino acids. Unmatched junction bases numbered 10, after V lost 0 bases and J lost 4 bases. In germline, CDR1 is DFQATT, CDR2 SNEGSKA (reference sequence). CDR3 DNA sequence: TGCAGTGCTAGAGATCCTGCAGGGGGCAGGGTCACCGGGGAGCTGTTTTTT. The encoded protein is CSARDPAGGRVTGELFF.

The genes are TRBV5-1 and TRBJ1-4, with 9 positions matching TRBD1. CDR1 SGHRS and CDR2 YFSETQ come from the germline V gene. The CDR3 runs to 15 residues. Losses at the gene ends were 4 bases for V and 6 bases for J; bases not matched to a gene: 7. CDR3 protein: CASSPQGARDEKLFF. CDR3 DNA: TGCGCCAGCAGCCCACAGGGGGCGAGGGATGAAAAACTGTTTTTT.

The sample holds a few counts of this clonotype. This chain links TRBV15 with TRBJ1-2; 9 bases match TRBD1. CDR1 LNHNV and CDR2 YYDKDF come from the germline V gene (reference sequence). Trimming at V came to 3 bases and at J to 4 bases, leaving 6 bases not matched to a gene. The CDR3 has 15 residues. CDR3 residues: CATSSGQGRGYGYTF. CDR3 coding DNA: TGTGCCACCAGCAGTGGACAGGGGCGCGGCTATGGCTACACCTTC.

This clonotype came up a few times. The chain links TRBV7-2 to TRBJ1-6; 9 bases line up with TRBD1. The CDR3 is 15 residues long. V lost 3 bases to trimming and J lost 5 bases; unmatched junction nucleotides: 2. From germline, CDR1 is SGHTA and CDR2 FQGNSA. CDR3 sequence (DNA): TGTGCCAGCAGCTTCTGGGACAGGGATAATTCACCCCTCCACTTT. Residues: CASSFWDRDNSPLHF.

The J gene is TRBJ2-1, the V gene TRBV4-2; TRBD1 matches 8 bases. Germline V lookup: CDR1 LGHNA, CDR2 YNFKEQ. This CDR3 is built from 17 residues. J lost 6 bases, V lost 4 bases, and 14 bases had no gene match. As DNA, the CDR3 is TGTGCCAGCAGCCGAGTGGGGACAGGCCAGGGGCCCAATGAGCAGTTCTTC. Amino acids: CASSRVGTGQGPNEQFF.

This clonotype was counted many times. V usage is TRBV12-3 or TRBV12-4 and J usage is TRBJ2-1; possibly TRBD2 for D (6 bases). Trimming stripped 3 bases from V and 7 bases from J, with 13 bases between. The CDR3 is 14 amino acids. CDR3 residues: CASSLREGLNEQFF. The CDR3 DNA sequence: TGTGCCAGCAGTTTGCGGGAAGGACTTAATGAGCAGTTCTTC.

A few counts support this clonotype. This sequence joins TRBV2 and TRBJ1-1; D not resolved. Trimming stripped 0 bases from V and 5 bases from J, with 10 bases between. The length of the CDR3 is 14 residues. CDR1 is SNHLY and CDR2 is FYNNEI in the germline V gene. This chain's CDR3 is CASSEAEILTEAFF. DNA for the CDR3: TGTGCCAGCAGTGAAGCAGAGATACTGACTGAAGCTTTCTTT.

This clonotype has just one count. The chain is built from TRBV28 and TRBJ1-4, with 8 positions matching TRBD1. CDR3 length: 16 amino acids. From germline, CDR1 is MDHEN and CDR2 SYDVKM. The trim removed 3 bases at V and 8 bases at J, leaving 11 bases unmatched. CDR3 nucleotide sequence: TGTGCCAGCAGTTTGTCCGGACAGGGAGAGCGAGAAAAACTGTTTTTT. It yields the protein CASSLSGQGEREKLFF.

The table lists this clonotype with many counts. The chain links TRBV7-2 to TRBJ2-1; D may be TRBD1 (5 bases). Germline V gene sequence: CDR1 SGHTA, CDR2 FQGNSA. The CDR3 is 15 amino acids. Trimming removed 3 bases from V and 0 bases from J, with 9 bases in between. CDR3 loop: CASSFRVGSYNEQFF. CDR3 nucleotides: TGTGCCAGCAGCTTCAGGGTGGGCTCCTACAATGAGCAGTTCTTC.

This clonotype was counted a few times. The chain joins TRBV20-1 to TRBJ2-1; 8 bases match TRBD2. CDR3 length equals 18 residues. Unmatched junction bases numbered 12, after V lost 0 bases and J lost 2 bases. The germline V gene has CDR1 DFQATT and CDR2 SNEGSKA (reference sequence). DNA for the CDR3: TGCAGTGCTAGAGATTTAAGAATAGCGGGATTGGCCTACAATGAGCAGTTCTTC. As protein: CSARDLRIAGLAYNEQFF.

This clonotype was observed a few times. The V and J genes are TRBV6-1 and TRBJ2-2; 9 bases match TRBD1. CDR1 and CDR2 from the germline V gene are MNHNS and SASEGT. The CDR3 runs 16 residues. Losses at the gene ends were 6 bases for V and 1 base for J; bases not matched to a gene: 6. CDR3 DNA: TGTGCCAGCAGCCACGGACAGGGGCTGAACACCGGGGAGCTGTTTTTT. This sequence encodes CASSHGQGLNTGELFF.